This T cell receptor (beta chain) was documented in a study of early T cells in non-severe SARS-CoV-2 infection. This clonotype is a singleton in its sample. TCRdb fed the 5' RACE reads into MiXCR, producing one record per CDR3 protein. Counted here are some 120,000 distinct CDR3 sequences, more than 12% occurring once; the ten biggest clones make up just over 20%. Trimming took 6 bases from V and 4 from J, leaving 18 bases between them. The CDR3 runs 15 residues. CDR1 MNHEY and CDR2 SVGEGT come from the germline V gene. The source of this sequence is an adult who was a healthcare worker with PCR-confirmed SARS-CoV-2 infection or an uninfected control (not recorded which). The specimen sequenced was whole blood. V is TRBV6-2 or TRBV6-3 and J is TRBJ1-2, with TRBD1 as a possible D gene (6 bases). The CDR3 DNA reads as TGTGCCAGCAGAGAGACGGGACAACGATCCTATGGCTACACCTTC. This encodes CASRETGQRSYGYTF.